This TCR beta chain was recorded in a study of cytomegalovirus exposure and HLA in healthy donors. Study in general: The roughly 120 validation repertoires, a later analysis reported, used the same platform as the approximately 630 first-cohort repertoires.

This table comes from immunoSEQ multiplex PCR, and its TCRdb copy is limited to in-frame clones, with some not included. The sample has about 63,000 clones, more than 80% seen once. This clone was seen just once. The CDR3 consists of 14 residues. CDR1 and CDR2 from the germline V gene are SGDLS and YYNGEE. V gave up 0 bases and J gave up 6 bases, with 10 bases separating them. Sequenced sample: PBMCs. This chain connects TRBV9 to TRBJ2-1; D is unclear. The TCR sequence derives from a woman between 18 and 29 years old in good health and CMV-seronegative. In DNA form, the CDR3 reads TGTGCCAGCAGCGTAGACTCCTTCGGCAATGAGCAGTTCTTC. Translating it yields CASSVDSFGNEQFF.